A single sample is the source of the 17 T cell receptor beta chains below, sequenced in a study of regulatory T cells in long-lasting Graves disease. Time point noted: persistent/refractory GD, antithyroid drugs over 5 years with positive TRAb. From RNA extracted from PBMCs, the TCR library was made. Construction of TCR beta libraries relied on iRepertoire HTBI primers and on Arm-PCR targeting CDR3 regions. MiXCR, applied by TCRdb to the multiplex PCR reads, yields one record per CDR3 protein. The table includes more than 300,000 distinct CDR3 sequences, approximately 23% detected once. This specimen consisted of peripheral blood mononuclear cells (PBMCs), obtained when the disease was refractory, from a patient treated with antithyroid drugs. Every receptor here comes from a woman in her thirties or forties with Graves disease.

This clonotype was counted at least ten times. The V gene is TRBV5-6, the J gene TRBJ1-4; TRBD1 matches at 7 bases. With V trimmed by 1 base and J by 6 bases, 3 bases remained unmatched. CDR3 length equals 14 residues. Germline loops: CDR1 SGHDT, CDR2 YYEEEE. The DNA of the CDR3 is TGTGCCAGCAGCTTGAAGGGGACAGATGAAAAACTGTTTTTT. Translating it yields CASSLKGTDEKLFF.

On this clonotype: Given a much more abundant clone one base away, this may be a read error. The chain couples TRBV3-1 to TRBJ2-5, with D uncertain. The V gene's germline CDR1 is LGHDT and CDR2 YNNKEL (reference sequence). The CDR3 length is 12 residues. CDR3 nucleotides: TGTGCCAGCAACCAAGTCCAAGAGACCCAGTACTTC. Translation gives CASNQVQETQYF.

This clonotype was seen more than once but under ten times. This chain links TRBV27 with TRBJ2-5; D remains unclear. The V gene's germline CDR1 is MNHEY and CDR2 SMNVEV (reference sequence). V lost 0 bases and J lost 7, with 15 bases in between. The CDR3 runs to 15 residues. The DNA for the CDR3 is TGTGCCAGCAGTTTATCGGGTGGTAGCCTGGGGACCCAGTACTTC. This encodes CASSLSGGSLGTQYF.

This clonotype was counted at least ten times. V gene TRBV24-1 combines with J gene TRBJ2-5, with a possible D match to TRBD2 (6 bases). CDR1 and CDR2 (germline): KGHDR, SFDVKD. Trimming took off 5 bases at V and 4 bases at J, with 13 bases between the two ends. The CDR3 covers 14 residues. The CDR3 region has the DNA TGTGCCACCAGTGGCGGAGGGGACCCAGAGACCCAGTACTTC. Its protein is CATSGGGDPETQYF.

This clonotype was observed at least ten times. The CDR3 sequence is CASRPRVGEQYF. The CDR3 DNA sequence: TGTGCCAGCAGGCCCAGGGTTGGAGAGCAGTACTTC. The V call is TRBV12-3 or TRBV12-4, the J call TRBJ2-7, with D perhaps matching TRBD1 (5 bases). Trimming left V 6 bases short and J 7 bases short, with 13 bases between. The CDR3 covers 12 residues.

The J gene is TRBJ1-5, the V gene TRBV12-3 or TRBV12-4; TRBD1 might be the D (5 bases). Trimming removed 3 bases from V and 8 bases from J, with 5 bases in between. The length of the CDR3 is 11 residues. As DNA, the CDR3 is TGTGCCAGCAGTTTGGGGGAGCCCCAGCATTTT. It specifies CASSLGEPQHF.

The sample holds a few counts of this clonotype. The chain couples TRBV20-1 to TRBJ1-2, with D possibly TRBD1 on 6 matching bases. The CDR3 length is 14 residues. The V gene's germline CDR1 is DFQATT and CDR2 SNEGSKA (reference sequence). Trimming shortened V by 5 bases and J by 6 bases, and 19 bases separated the two germline ends. CDR3 DNA sequence: TGCAGTGCTCCCCAGCTAGGACAGTCCAATGGCTACACCTTC. Its protein product is CSAPQLGQSNGYTF.

This clonotype was seen at least ten times. The chain links TRBV5-1 to TRBJ1-1; D is uncertain. The CDR3 covers 14 residues. CDR1 is SGHRS and CDR2 is YFSETQ in the germline V gene. V was trimmed by 3 bases and J by 4 bases, leaving 13 bases between them. The CDR3 region is CASSSTTTITEAFF. The CDR3, as DNA: TGCGCCAGCAGCTCGACTACCACGATCACTGAAGCTTTCTTT.

This clonotype came up many times. V gene TRBV11-2 combines with J gene TRBJ2-7; TRBD1 might be the D (5 bases). Between the trimmed V and J ends, which lost 3 bases and 1 base, there was a span of 10 bases. The germline gives CDR1 SGHAT, CDR2 FQNNGV. CDR3 length: 14 residues. Here the CDR3 DNA reads TGTGCCAGCAGCTTGGATCCAGGGTCCTACGAGCAGTACTTC. Protein: CASSLDPGSYEQYF.

As concerns this clonotype: This sequence may be a read error, since a much larger clone differs from it by one base. The rearrangement links TRBV27 to TRBJ2-7; TRBD2 matches 7 bases. Trimming cost V 4 bases and J 0 bases; bases outside gene matches: 6. The germline V gene encodes CDR1 MNHEY and CDR2 SMNVEV (reference sequence). The CDR3 is 15 amino acids. CDR3 amino acids: CASSWEGRSSYEQYF. CDR3 nucleotide sequence: TGTGCCAGCAGTTGGGAGGGCAGGAGCTCCTACGAGCAGTACTTC.

This clonotype appeared once. The chain recombines TRBV6-1 with TRBJ1-1; D possibly corresponds to TRBD1 (6 bases). The CDR3 extends over 14 amino acids. Trimming took off 6 bases at V and 1 base at J, with 12 bases between the two ends. Germline CDR1 reads MNHNS; CDR2 reads SASEGT. CDR3 loop: CASRNRASNTEAFF. The CDR3 DNA reads as TGTGCCAGCAGGAACAGGGCGTCGAACACTGAAGCTTTCTTT.

The chain has TRBV5-1 and TRBJ1-5; D is ambiguous. The CDR3 has 14 residues. V lost 2 bases and J lost 9, with 15 bases in between. Germline assignment: CDR1 SGHRS and CDR2 YFSETQ. The CDR3 spells CASSLSLPKGPQHF. Here the CDR3 DNA reads TGCGCCAGCAGCTTATCCCTCCCAAAGGGGCCCCAGCATTTT. The full variable domain, with the rest looked up from reference TRBV5-1 and TRBJ1-5, is KAGVTQTPRYLIKTRGQQVTLSCSPISGHRSVSWYQQTPGQGLQFLFEYFSETQRNKGNFPGRFSGRQFSNSRSEMNVSTLELGDSALYLCASSLSLPKGPQHFGDGTRLSIL.

In its sample, this clonotype was seen many times. V usage is TRBV28 and J usage is TRBJ2-5; the D is unclear. The germline CDR1 and CDR2 sequences are MDHEN and SYDVKM. V lost 6 bases and J 4 bases, leaving 15 bases between the germline ends. The CDR3 loop spans 14 amino acids. The CDR3 spells CASSLGPGVETQYF. The DNA for the CDR3 is TGTGCCAGCAGCCTTGGCCCGGGTGTAGAGACCCAGTACTTC.

The CDR3 nucleotides read TGTGCCAGCAGCCGGACAGGGGAAACAGATACGCAGTATTTT. Encoded protein: CASSRTGETDTQYF. The chain carries TRBV7-8 and TRBJ2-1, with 9 positions matching TRBD1. The J call is doubtful: the DNA matches TRBJ2-3 better. Germline-derived CDR1 and CDR2 are SGHVS and FQNEAQ. This CDR3 contains 14 residues.

This clonotype was counted a single time. The rearrangement joins TRBV11-2 to TRBJ2-1; TRBD2 aligns across 13 bases. The V segment lost 5 bases and the J segment 12 bases; nucleotides outside the gene matches: 10. Per the germline V gene, CDR1 is SGHAT and CDR2 is FQNNGV. The CDR3 is 15 residues long. Written as DNA, the CDR3 is TGTGCCAGCAGCGCGGCACTAGCGGGAGGGAGGGCGCAGTTCTTC. It yields the protein CASSAALAGGRAQFF.

This clonotype showed up just once. A much more abundant neighbour one base away suggests this may be a read error. It is likely a read error, because the conserved phenylalanine at the end of the CDR3 is missing. The chain recombines TRBV5-1 with TRBJ2-5, with D unresolved. The J call could be wrong; TRBJ2-7 is a better fit for the DNA end. The CDR3 covers 12 residues. Germline V gene data show CDR1 as SGHRS and CDR2 as YFSETQ. CDR3 nucleotides: TGTGCCAGCAGCTTAAACAGCTACGAGCAGTACTTA. It yields the protein CASSLNSYEQYL.

This clonotype was detected ten times or more. The CDR3 DNA is TGTGCCAGCAGTTTATCTAGCGGAATTTCCTACGAGCAGTACTTC. Residues: CASSLSSGISYEQYF. The chain has TRBV27 and TRBJ2-7; D is perhaps TRBD2 (6 bases). Germline V gives CDR1 MNHEY, CDR2 SMNVEV (reference sequence). Trimming left V 0 bases short and J 1 base short, with 10 bases between. CDR3 length equals 15 residues.